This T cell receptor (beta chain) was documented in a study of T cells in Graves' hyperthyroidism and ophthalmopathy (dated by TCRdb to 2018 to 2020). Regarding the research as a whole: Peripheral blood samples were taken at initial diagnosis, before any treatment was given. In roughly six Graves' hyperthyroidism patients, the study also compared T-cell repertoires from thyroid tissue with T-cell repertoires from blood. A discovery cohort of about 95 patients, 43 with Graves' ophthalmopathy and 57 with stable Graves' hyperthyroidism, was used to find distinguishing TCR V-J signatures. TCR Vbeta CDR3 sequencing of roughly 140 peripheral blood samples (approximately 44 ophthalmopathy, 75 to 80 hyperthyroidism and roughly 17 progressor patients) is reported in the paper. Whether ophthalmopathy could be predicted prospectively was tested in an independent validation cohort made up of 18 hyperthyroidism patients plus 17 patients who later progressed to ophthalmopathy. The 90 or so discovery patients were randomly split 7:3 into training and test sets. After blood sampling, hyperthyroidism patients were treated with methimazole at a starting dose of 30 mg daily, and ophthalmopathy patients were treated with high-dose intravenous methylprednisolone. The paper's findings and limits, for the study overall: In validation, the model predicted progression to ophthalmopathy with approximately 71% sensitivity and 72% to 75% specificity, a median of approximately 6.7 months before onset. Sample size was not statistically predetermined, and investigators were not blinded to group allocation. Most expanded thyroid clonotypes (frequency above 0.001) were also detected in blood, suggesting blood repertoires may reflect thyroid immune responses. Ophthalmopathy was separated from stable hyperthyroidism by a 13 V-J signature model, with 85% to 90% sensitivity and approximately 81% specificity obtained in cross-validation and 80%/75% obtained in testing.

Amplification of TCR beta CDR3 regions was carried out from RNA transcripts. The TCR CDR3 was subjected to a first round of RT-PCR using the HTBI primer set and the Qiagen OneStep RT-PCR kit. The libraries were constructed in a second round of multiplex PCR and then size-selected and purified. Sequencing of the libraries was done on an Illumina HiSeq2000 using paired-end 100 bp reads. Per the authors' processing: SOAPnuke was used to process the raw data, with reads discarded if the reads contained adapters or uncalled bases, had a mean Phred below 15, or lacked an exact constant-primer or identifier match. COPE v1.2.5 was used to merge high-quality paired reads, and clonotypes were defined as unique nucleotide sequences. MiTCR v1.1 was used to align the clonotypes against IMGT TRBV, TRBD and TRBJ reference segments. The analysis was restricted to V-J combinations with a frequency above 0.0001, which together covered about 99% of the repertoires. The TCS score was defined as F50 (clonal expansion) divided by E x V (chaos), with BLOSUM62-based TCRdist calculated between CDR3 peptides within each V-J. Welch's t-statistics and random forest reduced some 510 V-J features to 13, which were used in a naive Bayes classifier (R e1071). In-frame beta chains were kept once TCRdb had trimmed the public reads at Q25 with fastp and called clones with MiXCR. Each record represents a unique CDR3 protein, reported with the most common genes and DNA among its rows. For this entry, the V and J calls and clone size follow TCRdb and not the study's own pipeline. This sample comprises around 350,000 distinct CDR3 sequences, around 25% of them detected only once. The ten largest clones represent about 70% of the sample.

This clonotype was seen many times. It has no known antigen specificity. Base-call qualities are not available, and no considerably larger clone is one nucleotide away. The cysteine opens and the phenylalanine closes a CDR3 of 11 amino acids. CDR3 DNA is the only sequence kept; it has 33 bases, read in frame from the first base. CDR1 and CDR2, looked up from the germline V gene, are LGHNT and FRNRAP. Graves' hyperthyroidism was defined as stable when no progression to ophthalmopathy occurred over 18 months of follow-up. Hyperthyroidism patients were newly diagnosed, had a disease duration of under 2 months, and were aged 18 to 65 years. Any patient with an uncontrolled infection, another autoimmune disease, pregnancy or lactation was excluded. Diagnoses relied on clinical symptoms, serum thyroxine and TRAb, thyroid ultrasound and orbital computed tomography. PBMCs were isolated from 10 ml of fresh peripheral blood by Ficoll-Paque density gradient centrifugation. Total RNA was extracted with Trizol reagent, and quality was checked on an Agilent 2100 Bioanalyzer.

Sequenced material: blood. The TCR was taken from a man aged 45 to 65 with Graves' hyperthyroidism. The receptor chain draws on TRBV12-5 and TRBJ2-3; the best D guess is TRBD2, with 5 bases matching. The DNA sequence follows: TGTGCCAGCGGATTCGGAAATACGCAGTATTTT. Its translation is CASGFGNTQYF. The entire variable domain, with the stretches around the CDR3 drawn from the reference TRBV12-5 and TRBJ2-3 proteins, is DARVTQTPRHKVTEMGQEVTMRCQPILGHNTVFWYRQTMMQGLELLAYFRNRAPLDDSGMPKDRFSAEMPDATLATLKIQPSEPRDSAVYFCASGFGNTQYFGPGTRLTVL.